This T cell receptor (beta chain) was captured by sequencing in a study of cytomegalovirus exposure and HLA in healthy donors. V lost 3 bases, J lost 12 bases, and 3 bases stayed unmatched. The germline V gene encodes CDR1 LNHDA and CDR2 SQIVND (reference sequence). The CDR3 sequence is 12 residues long. Method: immunoSEQ multiplex PCR; TCRdb's copy keeps in-frame clones and lacks some. This sample yields fewer than 200,000 clones, of which around 96% are seen a single time; around 0.9% belongs to the top ten. The gene calls are TRBV19 and TRBJ2-1, with 9 bases identical to TRBD1. Material: PBMCs. The clonotype originates from a woman in her late teens or twenties in good health and CMV-seronegative. The CDR3 DNA follows: TGTGCCAGTAGTATGGACAGGGGAGGGCAGTTCTTC. Amino acids: CASSMDRGGQFF.